This TCR beta chain appears in the sequencing data of a study of blood T cell repertoires in COVID-19. The junction had 16 bases not matched to a gene; V was cut back by 4 bases and J by 7 bases. Germline-derived CDR1 and CDR2 are MDHEN and SYDVKM. This CDR3 comprises 17 residues. Per the original methods: Amplified reference gene primers provided the basis for estimating nucleated cell counts. Sequencing used immunoSEQ multiplex PCR; TCRdb keeps in-frame clones, though not all of them. V, J and clone size are taken as reported in that table, and D and trimming were inferred from the DNA itself. Among over 15,000 clones listed, about 81% were seen once.

The specimen was peripheral blood. The chain combines TRBV28 with TRBJ2-7; 10 nucleotides match TRBD1. The sequence was obtained from a man aged 60 to 69 with acute or convalescent COVID-19. The CDR3 region has the DNA TGTGCCAGCAGTTCCCCGATCCTGACAGGGGGCGGGGGGGAGCAGTACTTC. This sequence encodes CASSSPILTGGGGEQYF.